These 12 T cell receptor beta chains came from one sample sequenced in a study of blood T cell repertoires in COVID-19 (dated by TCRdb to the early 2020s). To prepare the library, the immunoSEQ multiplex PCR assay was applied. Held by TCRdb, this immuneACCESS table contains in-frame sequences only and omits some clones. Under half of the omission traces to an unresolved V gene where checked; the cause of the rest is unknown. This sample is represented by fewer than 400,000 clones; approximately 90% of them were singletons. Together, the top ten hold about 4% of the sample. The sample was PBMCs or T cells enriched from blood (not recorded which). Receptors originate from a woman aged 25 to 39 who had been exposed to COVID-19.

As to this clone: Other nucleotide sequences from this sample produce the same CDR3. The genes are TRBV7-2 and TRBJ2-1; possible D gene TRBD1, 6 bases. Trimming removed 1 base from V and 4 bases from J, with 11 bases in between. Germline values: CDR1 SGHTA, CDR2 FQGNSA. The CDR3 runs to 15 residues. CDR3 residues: CASSLGGGPYNEQFF. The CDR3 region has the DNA TGTGCCAGCAGCTTAGGAGGGGGACCGTACAATGAGCAGTTCTTC.

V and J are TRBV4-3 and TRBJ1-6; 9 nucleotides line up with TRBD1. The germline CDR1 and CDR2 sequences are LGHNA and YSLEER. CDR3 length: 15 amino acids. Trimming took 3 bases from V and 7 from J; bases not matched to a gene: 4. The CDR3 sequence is CASSHPGTGNSPLHF. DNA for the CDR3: TGCGCCAGCAGCCACCCCGGGACAGGGAATTCACCCCTCCACTTT.

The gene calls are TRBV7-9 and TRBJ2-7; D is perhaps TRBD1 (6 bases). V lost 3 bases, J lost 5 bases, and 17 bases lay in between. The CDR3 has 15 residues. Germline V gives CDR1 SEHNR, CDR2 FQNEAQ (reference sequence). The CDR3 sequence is CASSLGPHRADEQYF. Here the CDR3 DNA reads TGTGCCAGCAGCTTGGGCCCGCACAGGGCAGACGAGCAGTACTTC. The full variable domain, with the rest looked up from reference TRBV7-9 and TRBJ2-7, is DTGVSQNPRHKITKRGQNVTFRCDPISEHNRLYWYRQTLGQGPEFLTYFQNEAQLEKSRLLSDRFSAERPKGSFSTLEIQRTEQGDSAMYLCASSLGPHRADEQYFGPGTRLTVT.

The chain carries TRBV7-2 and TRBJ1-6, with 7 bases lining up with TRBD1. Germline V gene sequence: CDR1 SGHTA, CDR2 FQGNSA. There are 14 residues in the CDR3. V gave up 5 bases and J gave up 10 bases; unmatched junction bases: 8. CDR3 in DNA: TGTGCCAGCAGCCCAGACAGGGTAGTCTCACCCCTCCACTTT. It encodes CASSPDRVVSPLHF.

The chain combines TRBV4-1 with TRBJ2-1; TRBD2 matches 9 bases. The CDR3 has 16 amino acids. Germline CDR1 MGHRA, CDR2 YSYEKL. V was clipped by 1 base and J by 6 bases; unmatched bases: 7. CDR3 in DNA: TGCGCCAGCAGCCAAGTACCGGGACTAGCCCTCAATGAGCAGTTCTTC. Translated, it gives CASSQVPGLALNEQFF.

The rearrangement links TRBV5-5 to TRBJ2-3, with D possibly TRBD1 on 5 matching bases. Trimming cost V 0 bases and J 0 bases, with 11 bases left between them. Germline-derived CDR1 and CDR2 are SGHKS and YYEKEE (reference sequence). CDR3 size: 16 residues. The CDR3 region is CASSLGQLESTDTQYF. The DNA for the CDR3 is TGTGCCAGCAGCTTGGGACAGTTAGAGAGCACAGATACGCAGTATTTT. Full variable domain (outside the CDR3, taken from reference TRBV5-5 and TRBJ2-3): DAGVTQSPTHLIKTRGQQVTLRCSPISGHKSVSWYQQVLGQGPQFIFQYYEKEERGRGNFPDRFSARQFPNYSSELNVNALLLGDSALYLCASSLGQLESTDTQYFGPGTRLTVL.

This CDR3 is CASSPGQGEGNQPQHF. The CDR3 DNA reads TGTGCCAGCAGCCCGGGACAGGGTGAGGGCAATCAGCCCCAGCATTTT. The chain couples TRBV5-4 to TRBJ1-5, with TRBD1 matching 9 bases. The CDR3 length is 16 residues. Germline V gene sequence: CDR1 SGHNT, CDR2 YYREEE (reference sequence). The junction had 7 bases not matched to a gene; V was cut back by 4 bases and J by 2 bases.

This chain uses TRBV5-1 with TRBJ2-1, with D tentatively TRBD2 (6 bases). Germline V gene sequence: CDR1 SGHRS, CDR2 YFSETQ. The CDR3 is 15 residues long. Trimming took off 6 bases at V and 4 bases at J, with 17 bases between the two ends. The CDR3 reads CASKEGGVSYNEQFF. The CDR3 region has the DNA TGCGCCAGCAAAGAAGGCGGGGTATCATACAATGAGCAGTTCTTC.

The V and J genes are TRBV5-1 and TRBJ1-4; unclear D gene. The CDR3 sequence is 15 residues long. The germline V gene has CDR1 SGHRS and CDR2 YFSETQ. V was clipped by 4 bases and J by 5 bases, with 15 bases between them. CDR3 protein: CASSASRGSNEKLFF. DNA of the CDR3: TGCGCCAGCAGCGCTTCCCGGGGATCAAATGAAAAACTGTTTTTT.

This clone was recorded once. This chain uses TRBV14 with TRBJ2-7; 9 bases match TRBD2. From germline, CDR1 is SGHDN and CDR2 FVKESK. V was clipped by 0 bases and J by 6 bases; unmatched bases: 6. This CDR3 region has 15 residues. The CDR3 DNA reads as TGTGCCAGCAGCCAAGATGCGGGGGGGCTTGGCGAGCAGTACTTC. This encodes CASSQDAGGLGEQYF.

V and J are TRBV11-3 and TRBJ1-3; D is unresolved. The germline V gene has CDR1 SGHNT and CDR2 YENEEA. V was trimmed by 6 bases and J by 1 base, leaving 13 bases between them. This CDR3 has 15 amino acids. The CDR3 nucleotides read TGTGCCAGCAGACATCATAGAGGTTCTGGAAACACCATATATTTT. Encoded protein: CASRHHRGSGNTIYF.

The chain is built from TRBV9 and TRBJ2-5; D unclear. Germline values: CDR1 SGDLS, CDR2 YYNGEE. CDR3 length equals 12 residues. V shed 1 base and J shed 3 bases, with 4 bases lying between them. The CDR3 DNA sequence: TGTGCCAGCAGCGTATCTGAAGAGACCCAGTACTTC. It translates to CASSVSEETQYF. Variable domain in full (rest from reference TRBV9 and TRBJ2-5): DSGVTQTPKHLITATGQRVTLRCSPRSGDLSVYWYQQSLDQGLQFLIQYYNGEERAKGNILERFSAQQFPDLHSELNLSSLELGDSALYFCASSVSEETQYFGPGTRLLVL.